This T cell receptor beta chain was obtained from a study of blood T cell repertoires in COVID-19. Background on the study: T cells, B-cell-depleted T cells, or PBMCs supplied cDNA or gDNA.

Cohort 3 donors counted as recovered after two negative PCRs, clearance, or resolved symptoms. The germline V gene has CDR1 SEHNR and CDR2 FQNEAQ (reference sequence). This CDR3 contains 14 residues. The J segment lost 3 bases and the V segment lost 1 base, leaving 1 base of the junction unmatched. As handled by the study authors: Estimation of nucleated cell counts was performed using reference gene primer amplification. The repertoire was sequenced with immunoSEQ multiplex PCR; TCRdb's copy has only in-frame clones and lacks some. That table furnishes V, J and clone size, whereas the DNA furnished D and trimming. Among more than 200,000 clones, nearly 90% were seen once, and the ten largest hold roughly a tenth.

Sequencing used PBMCs or T cells enriched from blood (not recorded which). The TCR was taken from a man aged 25-40 years who had recovered from COVID-19. The genes are TRBV7-9 and TRBJ2-7, with 9 positions matching TRBD2. The CDR3 DNA reads as TGTGCCAGCAGCTTAGGACTAGCGGACTACGAGCAGTACTTC. Amino acids: CASSLGLADYEQYF.